The source of this T cell receptor beta chain is a study of T cells in Graves' hyperthyroidism and ophthalmopathy. Study outcomes and limitations: Ophthalmopathy stood apart from stable hyperthyroidism in a 13 V-J model.

Germline V CDR1 and CDR2: SEHNR, FQNEAQ (reference sequence). This CDR3 is built from 15 residues. V was pared by 5 bases and J by 10 bases, with 21 bases between. This clonotype was seen only a few times. No antigen is known for it. Amplification of TCR beta CDR3 regions was performed using RNA transcripts as template. HTBI primers were the set used in a first-round RT-PCR of the TCR CDR3. One entry per CDR3 protein results from TCRdb running MiXCR on the multiplex PCR reads. The data hold 700,000 or so distinct CDR3 sequences, with less than 20% observed a single time. The chain couples TRBV7-9 to TRBJ2-1, with unresolved D. The receptor comes from a man between 18 and 29 years old with Graves' hyperthyroidism. The sequenced material came from blood. This chain's CDR3 is CASSTQGMAQVEQFF. The CDR3 DNA reads TGTGCCAGCAGCACCCAAGGAATGGCTCAAGTAGAGCAGTTCTTC.